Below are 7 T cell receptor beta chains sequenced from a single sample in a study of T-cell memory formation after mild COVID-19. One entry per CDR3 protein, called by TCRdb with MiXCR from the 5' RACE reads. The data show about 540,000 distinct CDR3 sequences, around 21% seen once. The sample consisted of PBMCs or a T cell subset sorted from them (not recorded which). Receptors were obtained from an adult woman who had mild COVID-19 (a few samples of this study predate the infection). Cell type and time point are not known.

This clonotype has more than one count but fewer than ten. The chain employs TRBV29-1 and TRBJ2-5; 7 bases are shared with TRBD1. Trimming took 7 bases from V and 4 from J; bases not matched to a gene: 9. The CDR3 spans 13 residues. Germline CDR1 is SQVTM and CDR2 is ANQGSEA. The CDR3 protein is CSAPRGIGETQYF. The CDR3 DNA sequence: TGCAGCGCCCCCAGGGGGATAGGAGAGACCCAGTACTTC.

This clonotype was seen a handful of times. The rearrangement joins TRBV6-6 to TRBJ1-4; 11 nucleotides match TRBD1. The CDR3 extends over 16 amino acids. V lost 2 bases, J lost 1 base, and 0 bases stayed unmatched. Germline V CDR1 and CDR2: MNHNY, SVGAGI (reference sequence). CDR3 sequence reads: CASSYGTGGTNEKLFF. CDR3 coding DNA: TGTGCCAGCAGTTACGGGACAGGGGGAACTAATGAAAAACTGTTTTTT.

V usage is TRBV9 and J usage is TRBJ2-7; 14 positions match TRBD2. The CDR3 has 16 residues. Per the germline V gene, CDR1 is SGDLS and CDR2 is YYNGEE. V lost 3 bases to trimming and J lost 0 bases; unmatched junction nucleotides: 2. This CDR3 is CASSAGLAGASYEQYF. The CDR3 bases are TGTGCCAGCAGCGCGGGACTAGCGGGGGCCTCCTACGAGCAGTACTTC.

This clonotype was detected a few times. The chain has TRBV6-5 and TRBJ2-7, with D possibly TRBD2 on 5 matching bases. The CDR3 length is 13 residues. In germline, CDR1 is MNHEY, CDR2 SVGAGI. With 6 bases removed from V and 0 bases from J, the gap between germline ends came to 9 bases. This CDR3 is CASRAAGSYEQYF. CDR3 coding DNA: TGTGCCAGCAGGGCCGCGGGCTCCTACGAGCAGTACTTC.

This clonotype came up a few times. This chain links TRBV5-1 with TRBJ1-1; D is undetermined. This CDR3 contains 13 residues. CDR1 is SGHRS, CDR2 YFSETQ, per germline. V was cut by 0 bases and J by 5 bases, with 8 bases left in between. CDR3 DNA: TGCGCCAGCAGCTTGGCCCCGGGGACTGAAGCTTTCTTT. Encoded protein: CASSLAPGTEAFF.

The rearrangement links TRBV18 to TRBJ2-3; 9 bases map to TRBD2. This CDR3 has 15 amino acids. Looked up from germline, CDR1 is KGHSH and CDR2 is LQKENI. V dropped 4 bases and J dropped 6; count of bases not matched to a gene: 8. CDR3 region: CASSLPAGGPDTQYF. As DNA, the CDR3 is TGTGCCAGCTCACTCCCCGCGGGAGGGCCGGATACGCAGTATTTT.

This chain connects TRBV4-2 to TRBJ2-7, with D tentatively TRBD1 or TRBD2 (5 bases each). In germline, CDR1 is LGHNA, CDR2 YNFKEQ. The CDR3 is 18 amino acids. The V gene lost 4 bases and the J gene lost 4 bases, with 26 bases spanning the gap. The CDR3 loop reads CASSLDFTTTGTAYEQYF. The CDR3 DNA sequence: TGTGCCAGCAGCCTTGACTTCACAACTACCGGGACGGCTTACGAGCAGTACTTC.